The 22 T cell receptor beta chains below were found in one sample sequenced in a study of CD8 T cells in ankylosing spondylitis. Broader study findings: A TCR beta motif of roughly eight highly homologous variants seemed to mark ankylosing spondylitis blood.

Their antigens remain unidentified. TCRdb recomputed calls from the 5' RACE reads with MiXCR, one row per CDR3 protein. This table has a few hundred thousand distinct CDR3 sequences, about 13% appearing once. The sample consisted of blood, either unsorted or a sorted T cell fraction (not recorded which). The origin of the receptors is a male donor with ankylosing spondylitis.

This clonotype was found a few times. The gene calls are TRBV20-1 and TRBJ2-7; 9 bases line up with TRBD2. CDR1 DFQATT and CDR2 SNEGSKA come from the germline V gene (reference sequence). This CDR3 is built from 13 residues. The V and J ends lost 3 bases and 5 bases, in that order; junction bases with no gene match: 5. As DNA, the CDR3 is TGCAGTGCTAGTCGGGCGGGAGGGAACGAGCAGTACTTC. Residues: CSASRAGGNEQYF.

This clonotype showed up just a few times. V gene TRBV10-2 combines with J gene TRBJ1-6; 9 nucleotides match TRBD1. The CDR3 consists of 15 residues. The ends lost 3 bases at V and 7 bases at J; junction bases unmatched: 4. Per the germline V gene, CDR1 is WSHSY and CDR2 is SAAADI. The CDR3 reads CASSETGTGNSPLHF. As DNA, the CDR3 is TGCGCCAGCAGTGAAACCGGGACAGGGAATTCACCCCTCCACTTT.

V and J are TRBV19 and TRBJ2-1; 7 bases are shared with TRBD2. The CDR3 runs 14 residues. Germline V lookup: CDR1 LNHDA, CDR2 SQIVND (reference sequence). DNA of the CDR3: TGTGTCACCATTGGGAGGGAGCAAGAGTTTGAGCAGTTCTTC. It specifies CVTIGREQEFEQFF.

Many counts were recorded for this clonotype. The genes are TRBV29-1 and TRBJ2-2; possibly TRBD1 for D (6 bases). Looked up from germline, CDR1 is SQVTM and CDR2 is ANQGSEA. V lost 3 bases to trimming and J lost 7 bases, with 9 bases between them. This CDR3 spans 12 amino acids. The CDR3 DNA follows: TGCAGCGTTGAGGGACATCTCGGGGAGCTGTTTTTT. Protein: CSVEGHLGELFF.

CDR3 region: CASSQDPRGSEQYF. The CDR3 DNA reads as TGTGCCAGCAGCCAAGACCCCCGAGGGTCGGAGCAGTACTTC. The gene calls are TRBV4-2 and TRBJ2-7; a possible D gene is TRBD2 (5 bases). The CDR3 is made up of 14 amino acids. Trimming pared 0 bases from V and 7 bases from J, leaving 13 bases between. Germline CDR1 reads LGHNA; CDR2 reads YNFKEQ.

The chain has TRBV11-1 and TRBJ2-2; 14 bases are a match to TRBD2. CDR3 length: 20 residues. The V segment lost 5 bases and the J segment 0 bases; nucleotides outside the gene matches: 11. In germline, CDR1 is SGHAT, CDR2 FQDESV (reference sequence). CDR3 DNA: TGTGCCAGCAGCACCCGACTAGCGGGAGGGCCGGAAGCGAACACCGGGGAGCTGTTTTTT. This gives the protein CASSTRLAGGPEANTGELFF.

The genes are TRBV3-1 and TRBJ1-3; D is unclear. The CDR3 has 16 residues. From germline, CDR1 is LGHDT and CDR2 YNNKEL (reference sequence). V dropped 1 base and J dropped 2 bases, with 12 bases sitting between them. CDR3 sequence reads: CASSQGLSRTGNTIYF. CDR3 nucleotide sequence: TGTGCCAGCAGCCAAGGGCTCAGCAGAACTGGAAACACCATATATTTT. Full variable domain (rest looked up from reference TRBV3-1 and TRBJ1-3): DTAVSQTPKYLVTQMGNDKSIKCEQNLGHDTMYWYKQDSKKFLKIMFSYNNKELIINETVPNRFSPKSPDKAHLNLHINSLELGDSAVYFCASSQGLSRTGNTIYFGEGSWLTVV.

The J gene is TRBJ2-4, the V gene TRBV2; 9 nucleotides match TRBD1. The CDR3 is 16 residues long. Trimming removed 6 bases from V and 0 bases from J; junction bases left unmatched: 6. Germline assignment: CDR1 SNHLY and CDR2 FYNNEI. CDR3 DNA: TGTGCCAGCAGGGGGACAGGGCCGTTAGCCAAAAACATTCAGTACTTC. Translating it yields CASRGTGPLAKNIQYF. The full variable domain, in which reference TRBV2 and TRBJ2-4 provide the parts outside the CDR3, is EPEVTQTPSHQVTQMGQEVILRCVPISNHLYFYWYRQILGQKVEFLVSFYNNEISEKSEIFDDQFSVERPDGSNFTLKIRSTKLEDSAMYFCASRGTGPLAKNIQYFGAGTRLSVL.

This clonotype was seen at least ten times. CDR3 in amino acids: CASSLQVGAKLFF. The CDR3 nucleotides read TGTGCCAGCAGCTTGCAGGTTGGGGCAAAACTGTTTTTT. The chain carries TRBV5-6 and TRBJ1-4, with D maybe TRBD1 (5 bases). V lost 1 base to trimming and J lost 10 bases, with 11 bases between them. Germline CDR1 reads SGHDT; CDR2 reads YYEEEE. The CDR3 is made up of 13 amino acids.

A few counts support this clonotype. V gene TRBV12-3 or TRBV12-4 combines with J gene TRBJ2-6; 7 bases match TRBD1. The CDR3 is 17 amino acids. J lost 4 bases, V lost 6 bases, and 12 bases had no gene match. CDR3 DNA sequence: TGTGCCAGCAGCTACCCGGACAGGCCGGTAGGGGCCAACGTCCTGACTTTC. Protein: CASSYPDRPVGANVLTF.

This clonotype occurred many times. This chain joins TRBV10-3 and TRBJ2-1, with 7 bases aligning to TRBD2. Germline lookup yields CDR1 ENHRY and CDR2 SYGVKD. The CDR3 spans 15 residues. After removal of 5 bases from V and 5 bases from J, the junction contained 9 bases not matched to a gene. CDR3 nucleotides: TGTGCCATCAGTAGTTTCGGGAGGACGAACAATGAGCAGTTCTTC. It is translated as CAISSFGRTNNEQFF.

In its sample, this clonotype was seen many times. This chain's CDR3 is CASSLVAGGYNEQFF. Written as DNA, the CDR3 is TGTGCCAGCAGCTTAGTAGCGGGAGGCTACAATGAGCAGTTCTTC. The chain combines TRBV11-3 with TRBJ2-1; 10 bases line up with TRBD2. The V gene end was trimmed by 1 base and the J gene end by 3 bases; junction bases not matched to a gene: 0. The germline V gene encodes CDR1 SGHNT and CDR2 YENEEA. CDR3 length: 15 amino acids.

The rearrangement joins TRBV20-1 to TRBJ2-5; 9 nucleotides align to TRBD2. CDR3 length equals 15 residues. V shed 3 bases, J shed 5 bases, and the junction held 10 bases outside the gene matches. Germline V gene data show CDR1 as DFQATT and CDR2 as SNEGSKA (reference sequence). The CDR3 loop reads CSASRGGRAMETQYF. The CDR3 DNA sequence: TGCAGTGCTAGTAGGGGCGGGAGGGCCATGGAGACCCAGTACTTC.

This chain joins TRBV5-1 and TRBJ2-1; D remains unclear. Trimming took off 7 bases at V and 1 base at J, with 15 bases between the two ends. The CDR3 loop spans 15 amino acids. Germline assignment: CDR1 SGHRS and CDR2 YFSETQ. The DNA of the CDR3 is TGCGCCAGCTCCCCCCCAGTGGCATCCTACAATGAGCAGTTCTTC. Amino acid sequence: CASSPPVASYNEQFF.

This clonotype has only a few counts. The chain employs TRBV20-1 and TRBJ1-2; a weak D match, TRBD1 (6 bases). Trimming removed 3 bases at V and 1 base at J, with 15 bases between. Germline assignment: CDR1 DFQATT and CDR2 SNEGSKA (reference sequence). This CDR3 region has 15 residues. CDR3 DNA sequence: TGCAGTGCTAGTTTTCCGGGGGCAAGTAACTATGGCTACACCTTC. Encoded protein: CSASFPGASNYGYTF.

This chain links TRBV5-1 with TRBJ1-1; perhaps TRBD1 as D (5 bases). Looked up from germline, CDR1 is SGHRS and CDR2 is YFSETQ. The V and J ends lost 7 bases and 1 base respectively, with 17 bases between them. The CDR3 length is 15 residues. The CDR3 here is CASHPGVRQNTEAFF. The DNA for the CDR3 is TGCGCCAGCCACCCGGGGGTAAGGCAGAACACTGAAGCTTTCTTT.

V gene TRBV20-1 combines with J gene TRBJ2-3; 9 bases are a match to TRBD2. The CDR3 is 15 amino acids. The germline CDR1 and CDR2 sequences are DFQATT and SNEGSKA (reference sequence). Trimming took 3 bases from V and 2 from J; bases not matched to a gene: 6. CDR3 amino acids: CSASPSGEYTDTQYF. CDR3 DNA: TGCAGTGCTAGCCCTAGCGGGGAATACACAGATACGCAGTATTTT.

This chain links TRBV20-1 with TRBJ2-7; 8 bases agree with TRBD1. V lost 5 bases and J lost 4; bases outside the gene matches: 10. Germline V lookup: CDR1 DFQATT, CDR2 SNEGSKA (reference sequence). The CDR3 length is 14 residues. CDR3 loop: CSALRDRWGYEQYF. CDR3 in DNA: TGCAGTGCTCTCAGGGACAGGTGGGGGTACGAGCAGTACTTC.

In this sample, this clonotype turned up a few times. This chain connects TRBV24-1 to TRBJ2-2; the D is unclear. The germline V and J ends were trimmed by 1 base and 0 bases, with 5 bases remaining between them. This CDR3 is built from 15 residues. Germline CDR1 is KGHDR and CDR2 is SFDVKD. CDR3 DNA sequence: TGTGCCACCAGTGATTTAAAGTCGAACACCGGGGAGCTGTTTTTT. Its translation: CATSDLKSNTGELFF.

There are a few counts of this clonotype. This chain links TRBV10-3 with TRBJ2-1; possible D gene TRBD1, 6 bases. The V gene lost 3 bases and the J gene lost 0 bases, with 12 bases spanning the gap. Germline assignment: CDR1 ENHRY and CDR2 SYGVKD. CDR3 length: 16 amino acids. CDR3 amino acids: CAISDWTASSYNEQFF. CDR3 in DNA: TGTGCCATCAGTGACTGGACAGCGAGCTCCTACAATGAGCAGTTCTTC.

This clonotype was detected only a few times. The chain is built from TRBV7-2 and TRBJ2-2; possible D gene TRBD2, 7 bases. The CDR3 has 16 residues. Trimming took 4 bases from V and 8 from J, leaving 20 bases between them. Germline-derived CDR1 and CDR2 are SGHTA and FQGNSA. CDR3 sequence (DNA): TGTGCCAGCAGCTACTCCCCCGCGGGGGCAGGGGGGGAGCTGTTTTTT. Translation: CASSYSPAGAGGELFF.

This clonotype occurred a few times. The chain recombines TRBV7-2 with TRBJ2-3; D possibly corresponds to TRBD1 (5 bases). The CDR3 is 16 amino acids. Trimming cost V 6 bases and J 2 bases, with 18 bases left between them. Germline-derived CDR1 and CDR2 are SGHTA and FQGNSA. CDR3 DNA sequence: TGTGCCAGCAGTCCGAGGTGGGGCGTCTACACAGATACGCAGTATTTT. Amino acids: CASSPRWGVYTDTQYF.